These T cell receptor beta chains were read from a single sample in a study of shared clonotypes between healthy human individuals. Profiling relied on immunoSEQ multiplex PCR, and the TCRdb table lists in-frame clones only, not all of them. The sample has about 2.3 million clones, approximately 90% seen once; the top ten hold 0.3% to 0.45%. Input material: naive CD4+ T cells from PBMCs. Receptors originate from a man between 18 and 35 years old in good health. Some clones in this sample may be carry-over from other donors' samples. The CDR3 runs from the conserved cysteine through the conserved F or W. D genes are given only for firm matches.

CASRRLVSTEAFF	TRBV14	TRBJ1-1	.
CASSNSAGSYEQYF	TRBV21-1	TRBJ2-7	.
CASSLTERVHQETQYF	TRBV5-1	TRBJ2-5	.
CASREGRTGELFF	TRBV6-6	TRBJ2-2	TRBD2
CASNGRSRENTGELFF	TRBV19	TRBJ2-2	.
CASSKGLAGEGTGELFF	TRBV27	TRBJ2-2	TRBD2
CASTPRRDRGQPQHF	TRBV2	TRBJ1-5	TRBD1
CASRRGGGETQYF	TRBV5-1	TRBJ2-5	TRBD1
CASSSRGGNQPQHF	TRBV7-9	TRBJ1-5	.
CASSFSVTSYEQYF	TRBV7-3	TRBJ2-7	.
CASSPVTAQETQYF	TRBV6-5	TRBJ2-5	.
CASSKGTISNQPQHF	TRBV6-1	TRBJ1-5	.
CASSVLFPGQDNYGYTF	TRBV9	TRBJ1-2	TRBD1
CASSIGAITTGELFF	TRBV19	TRBJ2-2	.
CASSQQDVYGKLFF	TRBV7-2	TRBJ1-4	.
CASSQGSSGNSYNEQFF	TRBV4-2	TRBJ2-1	.
CASSERDSPNTGELFF	TRBV9	TRBJ2-2	.
CASSDSQETQYF	TRBV2	TRBJ2-5	.
CASSQTGSYEQYF	TRBV27	TRBJ2-7	.
CASSRAYEQYF	TRBV2	TRBJ2-7	.
CASSQGGTSGRTTGELFF	TRBV4-3	TRBJ2-2	TRBD2
CASSKGGTNTEAFF	TRBV5-1	TRBJ1-1	.
CASSLDNEKLFF	TRBV5-1	TRBJ1-4	.